This is a list of T cell receptor beta chains from one sample in a study of tumor-infiltrating lymphocytes in localized non-small cell lung cancer. The data were produced by immunoSEQ multiplex PCR, yet TCRdb's version contains in-frame clones alone and is incomplete. Here the sample spans about 15,000 clones, 55% to 70% being singletons. The sequencing sample was made of uninvolved lung tissue not adjacent to the tumor. These receptors all come from a human donor with non-small cell lung cancer. Each CDR3 is given with its conserved first and last residue. D genes are given only for firm matches. Only some rows state a clone size, as once, few, many or a class for expanded clones.

CDR3 length	D gene	clone size	V gene	J gene	CDR3 protein	CDR3 DNA
15	TRBD1	-	TRBV7-2	TRBJ2-6	CASTPGGSGANVLTF	TGTGCCAGCACCCCAGGGGGCTCTGGGGCCAACGTCCTGACTTTC
14	-	-	TRBV4-3	TRBJ2-3	CASSQASGSDTQYF	TGCGCCAGCAGCCAAGCCTCTGGGTCTGATACGCAGTATTTT
17	TRBD1	-	TRBV7-9	TRBJ2-5	CASTTGVGQGYQETQYF	TGTGCCAGCACCACCGGCGTGGGACAGGGGTACCAAGAGACCCAGTACTTC
17	-	-	TRBV27	TRBJ2-6	CASSFRTTGSGANVLTF	TGTGCCAGCAGTTTCCGAACTACCGGCTCTGGGGCCAACGTCCTGACTTTC
16	-	-	TRBV6-1	TRBJ1-5	CASSEALGYSNQPQHF	TGTGCCAGCAGTGAAGCGCTGGGTTATAGCAATCAGCCCCAGCATTTT
12	-	few	TRBV30	TRBJ1-5	CAWSATDQPQHF	TGTGCCTGGAGTGCGACAGATCAGCCCCAGCATTTT
14	TRBD1	-	TRBV7-2	TRBJ1-3	CASSLDRAGNTIYF	TGTGCCAGCAGCCTGGACAGGGCCGGAAACACCATATATTTT
17	TRBD1	-	TRBV30	TRBJ2-6	CAWSDGTGLPGANVLTF	TGTGCCTGGAGTGACGGGACAGGGCTACCTGGGGCCAACGTCCTGACTTTC
13	-	-	TRBV6-5	TRBJ1-1	CASSYSGLGEAFF	TGTGCCAGCAGTTACTCGGGGCTAGGTGAAGCTTTCTTT
19	TRBD1	once	TRBV14	TRBJ2-2	CASSQEWDRGFGVTGELFF	TGTGCCAGCAGCCAAGAATGGGACAGGGGGTTCGGGGTCACCGGGGAGCTGTTTTTT
14	TRBD2	medium-sized	TRBV18	TRBJ2-7	CASSPRPSGDEQYF	TGTGCCAGCTCACCAAGGCCGAGCGGGGACGAGCAGTACTTC
16	TRBD1	-	TRBV19	TRBJ2-7	CASARRSGTGPYEQYF	TGTGCCAGCGCCCGACGATCCGGGACAGGGCCCTACGAGCAGTACTTC
17	-	once	TRBV4-3	TRBJ2-5	CASSQDQERRPQETQYF	TGCGCCAGCAGCCAAGATCAAGAGCGGAGACCCCAAGAGACCCAGTACTTC
12	TRBD1	-	TRBV29-1	TRBJ2-7	CSARDRYYEQYF	TGCAGCGCCCGGGACAGGTATTACGAGCAGTACTTC
12	TRBD2	-	TRBV6-5	TRBJ2-7	CASTGGPAEQYF	TGTGCCAGCACGGGGGGGCCCGCTGAGCAGTACTTC
14	TRBD1	medium-sized	TRBV30	TRBJ2-2	CAWSGTGVTGELFF	TGTGCCTGGAGTGGGACAGGGGTCACCGGGGAGCTGTTTTTT
13	TRBD2	-	TRBV19	TRBJ2-7	CASTSPQGREVYF	TGTGCCAGTACCTCCCCACAAGGGAGGGAAGTATACTTC
16	TRBD2	-	TRBV5-8	TRBJ2-1	CASSLDWLAGANEQFF	TGTGCCAGCAGCTTGGATTGGCTAGCGGGAGCCAATGAGCAGTTCTTC
16	TRBD2	-	TRBV7-3	TRBJ2-3	CASSLRGGASTDTQYF	TGTGCCAGCAGCTTACGGGGAGGGGCCAGCACAGATACGCAGTATTTT
15	-	-	TRBV19	TRBJ2-2	CASSKGREVPGELFF	TGTGCCAGTAGTAAGGGACGAGAGGTCCCCGGGGAGCTGTTTTTT